The TCR beta chain described here comes from a study of beta chain features in type 1 diabetes. Regarding the study as a whole: There was a possibility that cDNA sequencing over-represented cells with high TCR expression. Significant though moderate, a shortening of TCRB CDR3s appeared in all four CD4+ subsets of Type 1 diabetes patients.

This CDR3 comprises 15 residues. CDR1 and CDR2 from the germline V gene are LGHNA and YSLEER. With 1 base removed from V and 5 bases from J, the gap between germline ends came to 13 bases. In regard to this clone: Antigen: not known.

The whole isolated RNA underwent reverse transcription, so sequencing captured expressed TCRB transcripts. The table came from immunoSEQ multiplex PCR; TCRdb's copy has only in-frame clones and leaves some out. The profile covers about 28,000 clones, with approximately 55% appearing a single time and 1.3% to 1.5% taken by the ten largest. The receptor was isolated from a woman between 18 and 29 years old with type 1 diabetes. The chain uses TRBV4-3 and TRBJ2-3; D is perhaps TRBD2 (6 bases). Sequenced material: Tregs from blood. Here the CDR3 reads CASSQGGLGGDTQYF. In nucleotides, the CDR3 is TGCGCCAGCAGCCAAGGGGGACTGGGGGGAGATACGCAGTATTTT.